A selection of T cell receptor beta chains follows, all from one sample in a study of control samples from healthy donors and cancer patients. TCRdb's table, derived via immunoSEQ multiplex PCR, lists solely in-frame clones and lacks some. The data show over 75,000 clones, approximately 80% seen once. The sequencing sample was made of blood. These receptors were taken from a man younger than 40 in good health. Each CDR3 is given with its conserved first and last residue. The order of the fields is clone size, D gene, V gene, J gene, CDR3 protein, CDR3 DNA. The D gene is left open where the match is weak. The size entry is marked missing in some rows and otherwise reads once, few, many or a size class.

clone_size: -
d_call: -
v_call: TRBV7-3
j_call: TRBJ2-5
cdr3_aa: CASSLGLWETQYF
cdr3_nt: TGTGCCAGCAGCTTGGGACTGTGGGAGACCCAGTACTTC

clone_size: -
d_call: -
v_call: TRBV7-6
j_call: TRBJ1-2
cdr3_aa: CASGSSFYGYTF
cdr3_nt: TGTGCCAGCGGGTCTTCGTTCTATGGCTACACCTTC

clone_size: -
d_call: -
v_call: TRBV5-4
j_call: TRBJ1-3
cdr3_aa: CASSSGPWAGNTIYF
cdr3_nt: TGTGCCAGCAGCTCCGGGCCCTGGGCTGGAAACACCATATATTTT

clone_size: -
d_call: TRBD1
v_call: TRBV6-4
j_call: TRBJ1-2
cdr3_aa: CASSDRDREFGYTF
cdr3_nt: TGTGCCAGCAGTGACCGGGACAGGGAGTTTGGCTACACCTTC

clone_size: -
d_call: -
v_call: TRBV3-1/TRBV3-2
j_call: TRBJ2-7
cdr3_aa: CASSQDVGESSYEQYF
cdr3_nt: TGTGCCAGCAGCCAAGATGTTGGGGAGAGCTCCTACGAGCAGTACTTC

clone_size: -
d_call: -
v_call: TRBV7-9
j_call: TRBJ1-2
cdr3_aa: CASSLEGEANYGYTF
cdr3_nt: TGTGCCAGCAGCTTAGAAGGTGAAGCGAACTATGGCTACACCTTC

clone_size: -
d_call: TRBD1
v_call: TRBV14
j_call: TRBJ1-4
cdr3_aa: CASSRGRDRGEKLFF
cdr3_nt: TGTGCCAGCAGCCGAGGACGGGACAGGGGTGAAAAACTGTTTTTT

clone_size: few
d_call: -
v_call: TRBV7-2
j_call: TRBJ2-3
cdr3_aa: CASSLTRGGGAHTDTQYF
cdr3_nt: TGTGCCAGCAGCTTAACGCGGGGTGGGGGGGCCCACACAGATACGCAGTATTTT

clone_size: -
d_call: -
v_call: TRBV6-5
j_call: TRBJ2-5
cdr3_aa: CASSYSNRDEETQYF
cdr3_nt: TGTGCCAGCAGTTACTCGAACAGGGATGAAGAGACCCAGTACTTC

clone_size: -
d_call: -
v_call: TRBV29-1
j_call: TRBJ1-1
cdr3_aa: CSVQDYTEAFF
cdr3_nt: TGCAGCGTACAAGATTACACTGAAGCTTTCTTT

clone_size: -
d_call: -
v_call: TRBV5-1
j_call: TRBJ1-6
cdr3_aa: CASSDIYNSPLHF
cdr3_nt: TGCGCCAGCAGCGACATCTATAATTCACCCCTCCACTTT

clone_size: -
d_call: -
v_call: TRBV24-1
j_call: TRBJ2-1
cdr3_aa: CATSDSGQSRGKQFF
cdr3_nt: TGTGCCACCAGTGATTCGGGACAGTCCCGCGGGAAGCAGTTCTTC

clone_size: -
d_call: -
v_call: TRBV6-5
j_call: TRBJ1-2
cdr3_aa: CASSSTLTNYGYTF
cdr3_nt: TGTGCCAGCAGTAGTACACTCACTAACTACGGCTACACCTTC

clone_size: -
d_call: -
v_call: TRBV7-9
j_call: TRBJ1-4
cdr3_aa: CASSSAREFEKLFF
cdr3_nt: TGTGCCAGCAGCTCAGCGAGGGAGTTTGAAAAACTGTTTTTT

clone_size: -
d_call: -
v_call: TRBV12-3/TRBV12-4
j_call: TRBJ1-6
cdr3_aa: CASSFGQHSPLHF
cdr3_nt: TGTGCCAGCAGTTTCGGACAGCACTCACCCCTCCACTTT

clone_size: -
d_call: -
v_call: TRBV9
j_call: TRBJ2-3
cdr3_aa: CASSGHFSTDTQYF
cdr3_nt: TGTGCCAGCAGCGGGCATTTTAGCACAGATACGCAGTATTTT

clone_size: -
d_call: TRBD2
v_call: TRBV5-6
j_call: TRBJ2-5
cdr3_aa: CASSLALAGAETQYF
cdr3_nt: TGTGCCAGCAGCTTGGCCCTAGCGGGGGCGGAGACCCAGTACTTC